Below, 22 T cell receptor beta chains from the same sample are listed, as sequenced in a study of T cells in Graves' hyperthyroidism and ophthalmopathy. The investigators amplified TCR beta CDR3 regions from RNA transcripts. HTBI primers were employed in a first-round RT-PCR of the TCR CDR3. TCRdb fed the multiplex PCR reads into MiXCR, producing one record per CDR3 protein. This table holds 500,000 to 600,000 distinct CDR3 sequences, 46% found once. The sequencing sample was made of peripheral blood or thyroid tissue (not recorded which). These receptors all come from a woman aged 18 to 35 with Graves' hyperthyroidism.

This clonotype has at least ten counts. The chain has TRBV6-1 and TRBJ2-7, with D unresolved. The germline V gene has CDR1 MNHNS and CDR2 SASEGT. CDR3 size: 13 residues. Trimming stripped 1 base from V and 5 bases from J, with 9 bases between. CDR3 in DNA: TGTGCCAGCAGTGAAGTAAGTCCCGACGAGCAGTACTTC. Protein: CASSEVSPDEQYF.

The chain couples TRBV7-3 to TRBJ1-1, with TRBD1 matching over 7 bases. Germline V gene sequence: CDR1 SGHTA, CDR2 FQGTGA. The CDR3 is 15 amino acids. J was trimmed by 5 bases and V by 1 base; bases with no gene match: 7. The CDR3 DNA reads TGTGCCAGCAGCTTAAGAGGGACAGAGGGGACTGAAGCTTTCTTT. Amino acids: CASSLRGTEGTEAFF.

Regarding this clonotype: A junction end diverges from the germline sequence, so it may reflect a read error. This rearrangement joins TRBV6-6 to TRBJ2-2; perhaps TRBD2 as D (6 bases). In germline, CDR1 is MNHNY, CDR2 SVGAGI (reference sequence). This CDR3 has 12 residues. CDR3 amino acids: CASSYPSGGLFF. Written as DNA, the CDR3 is TGTGCCAGCAGTTACCCATCCGGGGGGCTGTTTTTT.

This sequence joins TRBV29-1 and TRBJ2-5; 7 bases are shared with TRBD2. This CDR3 spans 14 amino acids. V lost 4 bases, J lost 2 bases, and 7 bases stayed unmatched. Germline values: CDR1 SQVTM, CDR2 ANQGSEA. The DNA of the CDR3 is TGCAGCGTTGTTGCTAGCGGACCACAAGAGACCCAGTACTTC. It specifies CSVVASGPQETQYF.

Details on this clonotype: This sequence may be a read error, since a much larger clone differs from it by one base. The J gene is TRBJ2-7, the V gene TRBV2; D is undetermined. Looked up from germline, CDR1 is SNHLY and CDR2 is FYNNEI. Trimming pared 8 bases from V and 1 base from J, leaving 15 bases between. This CDR3 has 14 amino acids. The CDR3: CASRSRAASYEQYF. In DNA form, the CDR3 reads TGTGCCAGCCGTTCCCGGGCCGCTTCCTACGAGCAGTACTTC. Filled out from reference TRBV2 and TRBJ2-7, the complete variable domain reads EPEVTQTPSHQVTQMGQEVILRCVPISNHLYFYWYRQILGQKVEFLVSFYNNEISEKSEIFDDQFSVERPDGSNFTLKIRSTKLEDSAMYFCASRSRAASYEQYFGPGTRLTVT.

This clonotype was observed at least ten times. This chain connects TRBV5-1 to TRBJ2-7; no definite D call. The V end lost 0 bases, the J end lost 5 bases, and 9 bases lay between the germline ends. The CDR3 consists of 13 residues. The germline gives CDR1 SGHRS, CDR2 YFSETQ. The CDR3 region is CASSLALRDEQYF. CDR3 coding DNA: TGCGCCAGCAGCTTGGCCCTAAGGGACGAGCAGTACTTC. Filled out from reference TRBV5-1 and TRBJ2-7, the complete variable domain reads KAGVTQTPRYLIKTRGQQVTLSCSPISGHRSVSWYQQTPGQGLQFLFEYFSETQRNKGNFPGRFSGRQFSNSRSEMNVSTLELGDSALYLCASSLALRDEQYFGPGTRLTVT.

There are a few counts of this clonotype. The chain is built from TRBV7-9 and TRBJ2-7; TRBD1 agrees at 7 bases. Germline V lookup: CDR1 SEHNR, CDR2 FQNEAQ (reference sequence). Trimming at V came to 5 bases and at J to 0 bases, leaving 10 bases not matched to a gene. The CDR3 length is 16 residues. In nucleotides, the CDR3 is TGTGCCAGCAGCCCAACCCACGGGACAGCCTCCTACGAGCAGTACTTC. Translation: CASSPTHGTASYEQYF.

Written as DNA, the CDR3 is TGTGCCAGCAGTATTTCGGGACAGGGGGGGCAGCCCCAGCATTTT. Amino acid sequence: CASSISGQGGQPQHF. J is TRBJ1-5 and V is TRBV6-1, with 11 bases that match TRBD1. CDR3 length: 15 amino acids. J gave up 7 bases and V 5 bases, and 7 bases lay outside the gene matches. Germline V gene lookup returns CDR1 MNHNS and CDR2 SASEGT.

This sequence joins TRBV4-3 and TRBJ2-7; a weak D match, TRBD2 (6 bases). Trimming removed 0 bases from V and 4 bases from J, with 19 bases in between. The length of the CDR3 is 17 residues. Germline V lookup: CDR1 LGHNA, CDR2 YSLEER. This chain's CDR3 is CASSQDVLRERGYEQYF. The CDR3 DNA reads as TGCGCCAGCAGCCAAGATGTCCTCCGGGAGAGGGGATACGAGCAGTACTTC.

Only a few counts were recorded for this clonotype. CDR3 nucleotide sequence: TGTGCCAGCAGCTTAGAAACTAGCCAGAACACCGGGGAGCTGTTTTTT. Encoded protein: CASSLETSQNTGELFF. The chain employs TRBV7-7 and TRBJ2-2; D is perhaps TRBD2 (6 bases). Germline V CDR1 and CDR2: SSHAT, FNYEAQ (reference sequence). Between the trimmed V and J ends, which lost 1 base and 1 base, there was a span of 10 bases. CDR3 length equals 16 residues.

V usage is TRBV4-1 and J usage is TRBJ2-2, with D maybe TRBD1 (5 bases). The CDR3 loop spans 16 amino acids. V lost 4 bases and J 2 bases, leaving 14 bases between the germline ends. Germline CDR1 reads MGHRA; CDR2 reads YSYEKL. CDR3 nucleotides: TGCGCCAGCAGCCCAGATAGGGGTACTAACACCGGGGAGCTGTTTTTT. Translated, it gives CASSPDRGTNTGELFF.

The chain employs TRBV10-3 and TRBJ2-7; 7 bases align to TRBD1. Losses at the gene ends were 4 bases for V and 2 bases for J; bases not matched to a gene: 5. The CDR3 has 14 residues. The germline gives CDR1 ENHRY, CDR2 SYGVKD. The CDR3, as DNA: TGTGCCATCAGTGTCCGACAGGGTCCCTACGAGCAGTACTTC. Amino acid sequence: CAISVRQGPYEQYF.

The table lists this clonotype with a few counts. The chain has TRBV29-1 and TRBJ2-5; 9 bases agree with TRBD2. V lost 7 bases and J lost 5; bases outside the gene matches: 5. This CDR3 region has 12 residues. Germline values: CDR1 SQVTM, CDR2 ANQGSEA. Here the CDR3 reads CSGTSEGETQYF. The CDR3 nucleotides read TGCAGCGGGACTAGCGAGGGGGAGACCCAGTACTTC.

The chain carries TRBV18 and TRBJ1-5; D unclear. V was trimmed by 1 base and J by 2 bases, leaving 12 bases between them. Germline assignment: CDR1 KGHSH and CDR2 LQKENI. The CDR3 runs to 16 residues. The CDR3 loop is CASSPLEKMGNQPQHF. The CDR3 DNA follows: TGTGCCAGCTCACCACTTGAGAAAATGGGCAATCAGCCCCAGCATTTT.

This clonotype was counted many times. The chain recombines TRBV27 with TRBJ2-7; the D is unclear. Germline CDR1 and CDR2: MNHEY and SMNVEV (reference sequence). CDR3 length: 12 residues. V lost 6 bases, J lost 2 bases, and 8 bases lay in between. The CDR3 sequence is CASSSSTYEQYF. In DNA form, the CDR3 reads TGTGCCAGCAGCTCGTCCACCTACGAGCAGTACTTC.

This clonotype has ten or more counts. The chain links TRBV7-9 to TRBJ2-5, with 13 positions matching TRBD2. CDR3 length: 17 amino acids. Trimming cost V 2 bases and J 5 bases; bases outside gene matches: 8. Germline V gene lookup returns CDR1 SEHNR and CDR2 FQNEAQ (reference sequence). The CDR3 DNA follows: TGTGCCAGCAGCTTAATTGGACTAGCGGGAGTGGGGGAGACCCAGTACTTC. It codes for CASSLIGLAGVGETQYF. The variable domain in full, with the rest retrieved from reference TRBV7-9 and TRBJ2-5, is DTGVSQNPRHKITKRGQNVTFRCDPISEHNRLYWYRQTLGQGPEFLTYFQNEAQLEKSRLLSDRFSAERPKGSFSTLEIQRTEQGDSAMYLCASSLIGLAGVGETQYFGPGTRLLVL.

About this clonotype: This sequence may be a read error, since a much larger clone differs from it by one base. The chain is built from TRBV7-6 and TRBJ2-6; D is unclear. Trimming stripped 5 bases from V and 2 bases from J, with 10 bases between. The CDR3 loop spans 15 amino acids. Germline lookup yields CDR1 SGHVS and CDR2 FNYEAQ. CDR3 DNA sequence: TGTGCCAGCAGCCATAGGCAGGCTGGGGCCAACGTCCTGACTTTC. Protein sequence: CASSHRQAGANVLTF.

Many counts were recorded for this clonotype. The chain carries TRBV10-3 and TRBJ1-1; tentatively, D is TRBD1 (5 bases). Germline assignment: CDR1 ENHRY and CDR2 SYGVKD. The CDR3 has 15 amino acids. Trimming took off 0 bases at V and 4 bases at J, with 12 bases between the two ends. Written as DNA, the CDR3 is TGTGCCATCAGTGAGTCGACGGGGGGAGCCACTGAAGCTTTCTTT. Its translation is CAISESTGGATEAFF.

The rearrangement joins TRBV29-1 to TRBJ1-2; 11 bases agree with TRBD1. CDR1 is SQVTM, CDR2 ANQGSEA, per germline. The CDR3 is 11 amino acids. V lost 6 bases to trimming and J lost 10 bases; unmatched junction nucleotides: 4. CDR3 bases: TGCAGCGTGCCGGGACAGGGGGTCTACACCTTC. This translates into CSVPGQGVYTF.

This clonotype was observed at least ten times. The J gene is TRBJ1-4, the V gene TRBV6-1; TRBD1 matches at 7 bases. Germline V CDR1 and CDR2: MNHNS, SASEGT. Trimming took 2 bases from V and 8 from J; bases not matched to a gene: 5. The CDR3 has 14 amino acids. In DNA form, the CDR3 reads TGTGCCAGCAGTGAAAACAGGGGCAACGAAAAACTGTTTTTT. It encodes CASSENRGNEKLFF.

This clonotype has at least ten counts. CDR3 amino acids: CASSLVPSGQEYNSPLHF. DNA of the CDR3: TGTGCCAGCAGCTTAGTGCCGAGTGGACAGGAGTATAATTCACCCCTCCACTTT. The rearrangement joins TRBV7-6 to TRBJ1-6; TRBD1 agrees at 7 bases. The CDR3 runs to 18 residues. The V segment lost 1 base and the J segment 4 bases; nucleotides outside the gene matches: 10. In germline, CDR1 is SGHVS, CDR2 FNYEAQ.

This clonotype occurred many times. The genes are TRBV29-1 and TRBJ2-5; TRBD1 matches at 9 bases. The germline CDR1 and CDR2 sequences are SQVTM and ANQGSEA. J was trimmed by 3 bases and V by 5 bases; bases with no gene match: 13. The CDR3 runs 16 residues. CDR3 loop: CSVRRTGTGNKETQYF. CDR3 DNA: TGCAGCGTTAGGCGGACCGGGACAGGGAATAAAGAGACCCAGTACTTC. The full variable domain, with the rest looked up from reference TRBV29-1 and TRBJ2-5, is SAVISQKPSRDICQRGTSLTIQCQVDSQVTMMFWYRQQPGQSLTLIATANQGSEATYESGFVIDKFPISRPNLTFSTLTVSNMSPEDSSIYLCSVRRTGTGNKETQYFGPGTRLLVL.